This T cell receptor (beta chain) was sequenced during a study of blood T cell repertoires in COVID-19. Authors' processing steps: Amplification of reference gene primers provided the estimated nucleated cell counts. The data were produced by immunoSEQ multiplex PCR, yet TCRdb's version contains in-frame clones alone and is incomplete. The V and J calls and the clone size are those of that table, but D and trimming were determined from the DNA. The sample gives about 68,000 clones, around nine tenths of which show up once; 2% to 2.5% is in the top ten. Germline lookup yields CDR1 MDHEN and CDR2 SYDVKM. The CDR3 extends over 15 amino acids. Concerning this clone: The junction shows a germline mismatch at one end, possibly a read error.

The sequenced sample was peripheral blood. This receptor was obtained from a human donor in a cohort sampled during active COVID-19. V and J are TRBV28 and TRBJ2-7, with 11 bases lining up with TRBD2. CDR3 residues: CASSLNSGGAYGQYF. For the CDR3, the DNA is TGTGCCAGCAGTTTAAATAGCGGGGGGGCCTACGGGCAGTACTTC.